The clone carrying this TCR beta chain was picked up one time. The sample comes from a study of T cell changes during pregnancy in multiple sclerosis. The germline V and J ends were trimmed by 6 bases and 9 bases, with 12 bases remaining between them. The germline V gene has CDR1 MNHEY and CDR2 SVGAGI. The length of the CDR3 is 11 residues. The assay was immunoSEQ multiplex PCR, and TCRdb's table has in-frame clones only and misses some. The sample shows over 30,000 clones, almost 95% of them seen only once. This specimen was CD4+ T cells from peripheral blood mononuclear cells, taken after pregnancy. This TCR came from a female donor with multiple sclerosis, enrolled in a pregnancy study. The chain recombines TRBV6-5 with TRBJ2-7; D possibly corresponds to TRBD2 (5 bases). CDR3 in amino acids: CASRGPGMQYF. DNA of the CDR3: TGTGCCAGCAGAGGACCGGGGATGCAGTACTTC.